A selection of T cell receptor beta chains follows, all from one sample in a study of Ad26.COV2.S vaccination and SARS-CoV-2 variants. Profiled with immunoSEQ multiplex PCR; TCRdb holds only in-frame clones, not every one. Of 380,000 or so clones listed, 80% to 90% were seen once; the top ten hold about 4.6%. The starting material was peripheral blood, obtained in a trial of Ad26.COV2.S vaccine versus placebo. The receptors come from a person aged 18-60 years who received the Ad26.COV2.S COVID-19 vaccine or a placebo. Both conserved end residues are part of each CDR3. Each record gives: CDR3 DNA, CDR3 protein, D gene, J gene, V gene, clone size. A D gene is named only where the DNA matches it firmly. Not all rows give a size; the values are once, few, many and, for expanded clones, a class.

cdr3_nt: TGTGCCAGCAGCTACGGACTCGACACAGATACGCAGTATTTT
cdr3_aa: CASSYGLDTDTQYF
d_call: NA
j_call: TRBJ2-3
v_call: TRBV5-6
clone_size: NA

cdr3_nt: TGTGCCAGCAGTTCCCTTTACACTAGTGGTTTAACCTACGAGCAGTACTTC
cdr3_aa: CASSSLYTSGLTYEQYF
d_call: NA
j_call: TRBJ2-7
v_call: TRBV27
clone_size: NA

cdr3_nt: TGTGCCAGCAGTTTCCGCCCAACAGAAACAGGGTTACGAGAGACCCAGTACTTC
cdr3_aa: CASSFRPTETGLRETQYF
d_call: NA
j_call: TRBJ2-5
v_call: TRBV6-2/TRBV6-3
clone_size: NA

cdr3_nt: TGTGCCAGCATCCTGGGGATAGACCCCTACAATGAGCAGTTCTTC
cdr3_aa: CASILGIDPYNEQFF
d_call: NA
j_call: TRBJ2-1
v_call: TRBV5-5
clone_size: once

cdr3_nt: TGTGCCAGCAGCTCCCCCGGCGGTTGGGGTTTCGGGGCCTACGAGCAGTACTTC
cdr3_aa: CASSSPGGWGFGAYEQYF
d_call: NA
j_call: TRBJ2-7
v_call: TRBV11-2
clone_size: NA

cdr3_nt: TGCGCCAGCAGCTGGGGGGGCGGAGGATTAGTAAACACCGAGCAGTACTTC
cdr3_aa: CASSWGGGGLVNTEQYF
d_call: NA
j_call: TRBJ2-7
v_call: TRBV5-1
clone_size: NA

cdr3_nt: TGTGCCAGTAGTCCGGGTCATGAGCAGTTCTTC
cdr3_aa: CASSPGHEQFF
d_call: NA
j_call: TRBJ2-1
v_call: TRBV19
clone_size: NA

cdr3_nt: TGTGCCAGCAGCGCGGAGGGGGCGCCGGACACTGAAGCTTTCTTT
cdr3_aa: CASSAEGAPDTEAFF
d_call: TRBD1
j_call: TRBJ1-1
v_call: TRBV28
clone_size: NA

cdr3_nt: TGTGCCAGCAGTACGACAGGGGGAAACACCATATATTTT
cdr3_aa: CASSTTGGNTIYF
d_call: TRBD1
j_call: TRBJ1-3
v_call: TRBV6-6
clone_size: NA

cdr3_nt: TGTGCCAGCAGCTTAGGACAGGGGAGGTACACTGAAGCTTTCTTT
cdr3_aa: CASSLGQGRYTEAFF
d_call: TRBD1
j_call: TRBJ1-1
v_call: TRBV5-5
clone_size: NA